The source of this T cell receptor beta chain is a study of blood T cell repertoires in COVID-19. The data were produced by immunoSEQ multiplex PCR, yet TCRdb's version contains in-frame clones alone and is incomplete. The table has roughly 250,000 clones, roughly nine tenths seen once; the top ten hold about 6%. Everyone who took part was 18 to 89 years old, and they came from 20 to 25 US areas. The CDR3 spans 15 residues. V gave up 6 bases and J gave up 4 bases; unmatched junction bases: 11. Per germline, CDR1 SNHLY and CDR2 FYNNEI. V gene TRBV2 combines with J gene TRBJ2-5; 7 positions match TRBD1. The TCR originated in a young woman with acute COVID-19. The sequencing sample was made of PBMCs or T cells enriched from blood (not recorded which). CDR3: CASSLNRGERETQYF. The CDR3 DNA is TGTGCCAGCAGCCTAAACAGGGGAGAGCGAGAGACCCAGTACTTC.